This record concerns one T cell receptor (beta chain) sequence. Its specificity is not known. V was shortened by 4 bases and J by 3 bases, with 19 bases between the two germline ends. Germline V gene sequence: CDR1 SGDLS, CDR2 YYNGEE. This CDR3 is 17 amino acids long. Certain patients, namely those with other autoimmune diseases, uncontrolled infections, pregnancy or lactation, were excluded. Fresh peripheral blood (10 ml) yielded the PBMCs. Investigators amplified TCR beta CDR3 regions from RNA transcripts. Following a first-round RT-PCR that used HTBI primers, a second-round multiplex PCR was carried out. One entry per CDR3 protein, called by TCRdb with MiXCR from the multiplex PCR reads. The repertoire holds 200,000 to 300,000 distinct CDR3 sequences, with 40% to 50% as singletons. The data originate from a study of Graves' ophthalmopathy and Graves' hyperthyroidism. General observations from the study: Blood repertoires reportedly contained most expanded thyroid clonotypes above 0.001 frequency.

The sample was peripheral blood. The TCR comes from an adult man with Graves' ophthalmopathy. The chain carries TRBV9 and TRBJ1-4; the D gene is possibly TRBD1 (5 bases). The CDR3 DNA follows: TGTGCCAGCAGCCACCCCTTGGGGAGGGGATCTAATGAAAAACTGTTTTTT. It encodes CASSHPLGRGSNEKLFF.